One T cell receptor beta chain is described in this entry. The antigen is not known. This entry is derived from a study of CD4 T cells in relation to SARS-CoV-2 and coronaviruses. Unexposed donor CD4+ T cells date from about 2011-2018, before the COVID-19 pandemic. CD4+ T cells were isolated from the cells after around eleven days of culture. The ends lost 5 bases at V and 2 bases at J; junction bases unmatched: 0. Per the germline V gene, CDR1 is SGHTA and CDR2 is FQGTGA. CDR3 size: 14 residues. The table came from immunoSEQ multiplex PCR; TCRdb's copy has only in-frame clones and leaves some out. The table includes around 18,000 clones, about 73% detected once.

The receptor comes from a human donor in good health. Sequences were obtained from CD4+ T cells from PBMCs, cultured in vitro. This chain uses TRBV7-3 with TRBJ2-1; 10 positions agree with TRBD2. Here the CDR3 reads CASSLAGAYNEQFF. CDR3 DNA: TGTGCCAGCAGCCTAGCGGGAGCCTACAATGAGCAGTTCTTC.